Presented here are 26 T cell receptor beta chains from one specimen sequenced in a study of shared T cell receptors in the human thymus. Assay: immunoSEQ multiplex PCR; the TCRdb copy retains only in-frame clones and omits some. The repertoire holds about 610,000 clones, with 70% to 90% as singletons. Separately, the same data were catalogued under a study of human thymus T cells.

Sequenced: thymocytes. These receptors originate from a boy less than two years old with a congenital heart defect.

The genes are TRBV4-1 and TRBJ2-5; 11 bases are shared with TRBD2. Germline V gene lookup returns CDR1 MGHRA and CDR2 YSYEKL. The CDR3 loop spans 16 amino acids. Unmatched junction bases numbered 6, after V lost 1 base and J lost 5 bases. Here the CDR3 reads CASSQGLAGGDETQYF. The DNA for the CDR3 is TGCGCCAGCAGCCAAGGCCTAGCGGGAGGAGACGAGACCCAGTACTTC.

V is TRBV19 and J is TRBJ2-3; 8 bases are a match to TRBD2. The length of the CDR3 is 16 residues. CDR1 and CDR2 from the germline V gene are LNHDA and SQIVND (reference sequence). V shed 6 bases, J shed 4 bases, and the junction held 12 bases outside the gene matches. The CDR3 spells CASRTAGEVIADTQYF. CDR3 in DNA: TGTGCCAGTAGGACAGCGGGAGAAGTGATCGCAGATACGCAGTATTTT.

The CDR3 reads CASSLSTTSLYEQYF. Here the CDR3 DNA reads TGTGCCAGCAGCTTATCGACTACCTCACTCTACGAGCAGTACTTC. The chain combines TRBV7-2 with TRBJ2-7; the D gene is possibly TRBD2 (5 bases). This CDR3 is 15 amino acids long. Trimming removed 2 bases at V and 3 bases at J, with 14 bases between. Germline V lookup: CDR1 SGHTA, CDR2 FQGNSA.

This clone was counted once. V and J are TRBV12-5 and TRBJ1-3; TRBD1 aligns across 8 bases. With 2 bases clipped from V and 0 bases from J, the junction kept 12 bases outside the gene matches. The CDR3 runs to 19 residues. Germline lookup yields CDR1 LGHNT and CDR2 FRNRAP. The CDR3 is CASGLPQPDRDLSGNTIYF. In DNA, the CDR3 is TGTGCTAGTGGTTTGCCCCAACCGGACAGGGACCTCTCTGGAAACACCATATATTTT.

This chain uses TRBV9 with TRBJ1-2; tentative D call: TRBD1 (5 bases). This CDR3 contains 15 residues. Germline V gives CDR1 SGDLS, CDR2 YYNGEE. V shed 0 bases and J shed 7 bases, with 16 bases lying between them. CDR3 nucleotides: TGTGCCAGCAGCGTAGTAGGCAGGGCCTCAGGTGGCTACACCTTC. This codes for CASSVVGRASGGYTF.

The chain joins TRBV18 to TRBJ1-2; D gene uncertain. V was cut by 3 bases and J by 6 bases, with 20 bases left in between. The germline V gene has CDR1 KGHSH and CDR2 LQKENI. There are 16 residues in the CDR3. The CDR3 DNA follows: TGTGCCAGCTCACCTGTGTTAGAGCGTCAGAGGAATGGCTACACCTTC. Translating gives CASSPVLERQRNGYTF.

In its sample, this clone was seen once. CDR3 DNA sequence: TGTGCCAGCAGCTTAGTTGGACAGTCTCGGACTGGGGCCAACGTCCTGACTTTC. As protein: CASSLVGQSRTGANVLTF. The chain carries TRBV7-9 and TRBJ2-6; possible D gene TRBD1, 6 bases. Germline assignment: CDR1 SEHNR and CDR2 FQNEAQ (reference sequence). The CDR3 consists of 18 residues. Trimming removed 1 base at V and 2 bases at J, with 15 bases between.

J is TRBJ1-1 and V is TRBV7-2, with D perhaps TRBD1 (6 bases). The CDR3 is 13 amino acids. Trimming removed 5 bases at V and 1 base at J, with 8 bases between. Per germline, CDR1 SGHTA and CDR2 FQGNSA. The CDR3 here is CASSMTGNTEAFF. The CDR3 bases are TGTGCCAGCAGCATGACAGGGAACACTGAAGCTTTCTTT.

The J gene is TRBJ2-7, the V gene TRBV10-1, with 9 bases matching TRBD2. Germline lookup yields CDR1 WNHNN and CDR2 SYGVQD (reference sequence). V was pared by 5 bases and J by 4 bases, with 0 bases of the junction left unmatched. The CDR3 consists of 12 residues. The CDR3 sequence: CASSSGRYEQYF. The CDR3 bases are TGCGCCAGCAGTAGCGGGAGGTACGAGCAGTACTTC.

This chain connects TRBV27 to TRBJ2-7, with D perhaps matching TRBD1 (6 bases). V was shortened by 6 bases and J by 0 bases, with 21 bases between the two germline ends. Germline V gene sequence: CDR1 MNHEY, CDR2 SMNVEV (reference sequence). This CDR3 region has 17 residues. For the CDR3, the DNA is TGTGCCAGCAGCTCCTTAAGGGGGAGACTCAACTCCTACGAGCAGTACTTC. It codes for CASSSLRGRLNSYEQYF.

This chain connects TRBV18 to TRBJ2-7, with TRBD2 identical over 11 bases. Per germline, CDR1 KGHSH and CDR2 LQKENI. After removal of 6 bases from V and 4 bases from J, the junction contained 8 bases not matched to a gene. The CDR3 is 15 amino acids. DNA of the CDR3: TGTGCCAGCTCGACCGGGACTAGCGGAATTTACGAGCAGTACTTC. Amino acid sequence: CASSTGTSGIYEQYF. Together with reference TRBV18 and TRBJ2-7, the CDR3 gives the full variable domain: NAGVMQNPRHLVRRRGQEARLRCSPMKGHSHVYWYRQLPEEGLKFMVYLQKENIIDESGMPKERFSAEFPKEGPSILRIQQVVRGDSAAYFCASSTGTSGIYEQYFGPGTRLTVT.

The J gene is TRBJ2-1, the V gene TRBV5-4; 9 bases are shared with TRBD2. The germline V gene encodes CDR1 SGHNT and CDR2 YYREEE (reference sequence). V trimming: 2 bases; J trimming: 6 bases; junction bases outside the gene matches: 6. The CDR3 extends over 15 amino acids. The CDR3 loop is CASSFVAGVGNEQFF. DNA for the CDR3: TGTGCCAGCAGCTTTGTAGCGGGAGTCGGCAATGAGCAGTTCTTC.

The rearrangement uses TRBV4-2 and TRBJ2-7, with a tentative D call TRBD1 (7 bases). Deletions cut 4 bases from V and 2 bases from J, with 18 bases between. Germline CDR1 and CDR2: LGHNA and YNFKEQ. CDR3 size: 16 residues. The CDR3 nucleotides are TGTGCCAGCAGCCGCATTGACAGGGAGGTCGCCTACGAGCAGTACTTC. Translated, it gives CASSRIDREVAYEQYF.

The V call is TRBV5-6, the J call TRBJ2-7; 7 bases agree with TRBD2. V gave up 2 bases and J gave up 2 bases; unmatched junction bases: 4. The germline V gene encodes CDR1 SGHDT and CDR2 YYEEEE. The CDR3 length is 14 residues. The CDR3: CASSFVGGTYEQYF. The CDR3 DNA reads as TGTGCCAGCAGCTTCGTGGGAGGGACCTACGAGCAGTACTTC.

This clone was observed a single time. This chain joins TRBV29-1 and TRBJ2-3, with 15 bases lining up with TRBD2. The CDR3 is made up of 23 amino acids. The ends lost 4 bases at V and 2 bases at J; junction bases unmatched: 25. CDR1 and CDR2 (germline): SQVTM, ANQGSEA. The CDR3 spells CSVVPGQGGLAGGIHLSTDTQYF. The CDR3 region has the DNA TGCAGCGTTGTGCCCGGACAGGGCGGACTAGCGGGAGGGATTCACTTGTCCACAGATACGCAGTATTTT.

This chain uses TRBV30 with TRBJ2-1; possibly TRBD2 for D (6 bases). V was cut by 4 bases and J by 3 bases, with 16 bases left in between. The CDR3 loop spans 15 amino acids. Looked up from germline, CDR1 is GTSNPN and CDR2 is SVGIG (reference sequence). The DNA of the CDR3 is TGTGCCTGGAACCTGCTCGCGGGGTTCTACAATGAGCAGTTCTTC. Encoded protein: CAWNLLAGFYNEQFF.

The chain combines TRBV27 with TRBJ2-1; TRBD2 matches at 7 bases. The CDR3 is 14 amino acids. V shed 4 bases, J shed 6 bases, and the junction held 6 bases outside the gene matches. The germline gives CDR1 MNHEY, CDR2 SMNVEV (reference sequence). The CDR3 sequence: CASSSSGKPNEQFF. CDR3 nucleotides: TGTGCCAGCAGTTCCAGCGGGAAACCCAATGAGCAGTTCTTC.

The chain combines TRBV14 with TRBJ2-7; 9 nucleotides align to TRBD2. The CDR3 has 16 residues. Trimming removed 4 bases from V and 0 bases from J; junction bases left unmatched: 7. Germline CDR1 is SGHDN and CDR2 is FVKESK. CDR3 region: CASSRQTSGPSYEQYF. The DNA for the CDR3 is TGTGCCAGCAGCCGCCAGACTAGCGGCCCCTCCTACGAGCAGTACTTC.

CDR3 residues: CASSIVGPSGMGWIEQYF. DNA for the CDR3: TGTGCCAGTAGTATAGTTGGCCCAAGCGGGATGGGCTGGATCGAGCAGTACTTC. The V and J genes are TRBV19 and TRBJ2-7; 7 bases are shared with TRBD2. The CDR3 has 18 residues. Per the germline V gene, CDR1 is LNHDA and CDR2 is SQIVND (reference sequence). V shed 1 base and J 6 bases; nucleotides not matched to a gene: 18.

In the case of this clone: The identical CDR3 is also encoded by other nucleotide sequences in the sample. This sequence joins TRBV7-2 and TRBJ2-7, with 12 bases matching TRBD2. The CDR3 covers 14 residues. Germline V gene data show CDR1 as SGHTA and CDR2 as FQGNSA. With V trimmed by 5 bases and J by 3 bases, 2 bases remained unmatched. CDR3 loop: CASSQTSGSYEQYF. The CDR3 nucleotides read TGTGCCAGCAGCCAGACTAGCGGGAGCTACGAGCAGTACTTC. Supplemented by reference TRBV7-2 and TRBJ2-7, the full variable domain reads GAGVSQSPSNKVTEKGKDVELRCDPISGHTALYWYRQSLGQGLEFLIYFQGNSAPDKSGLPSDRFSAERTGGSVSTLTIQRTQQEDSAVYLCASSQTSGSYEQYFGPGTRLTVT.

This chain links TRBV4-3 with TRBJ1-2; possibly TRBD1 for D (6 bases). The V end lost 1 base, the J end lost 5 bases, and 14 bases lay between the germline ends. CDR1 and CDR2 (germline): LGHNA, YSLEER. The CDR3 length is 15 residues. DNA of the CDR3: TGCGCCAGCAGCCAAGTGGGCAGGGGAGTATATGGCTACACCTTC. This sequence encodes CASSQVGRGVYGYTF.

The chain's CDR3 is CASSPGTSGTQETQYF. In DNA form, the CDR3 reads TGTGCCAGCAGCCCTGGGACTAGCGGGACACAAGAGACCCAGTACTTC. The genes are TRBV7-2 and TRBJ2-5; the match to TRBD2 covers 13 bases. The CDR3 loop spans 16 amino acids. Trimming took 5 bases from V and 2 from J; bases not matched to a gene: 5. Germline values: CDR1 SGHTA, CDR2 FQGNSA.

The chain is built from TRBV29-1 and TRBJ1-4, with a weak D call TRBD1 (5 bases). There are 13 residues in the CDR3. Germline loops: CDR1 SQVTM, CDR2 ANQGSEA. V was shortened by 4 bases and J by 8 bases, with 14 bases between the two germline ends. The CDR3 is CSVGTGEGEKLFF. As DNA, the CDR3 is TGCAGCGTTGGAACGGGGGAAGGAGAAAAACTGTTTTTT.

CDR3 DNA: TGTGCCAGCTCACTGACGACCGGGACTAGCTTATCCAATGAGCAGTTCTTC. Amino acids: CASSLTTGTSLSNEQFF. This chain links TRBV18 with TRBJ2-1; TRBD2 matches 9 bases. V was clipped by 4 bases and J by 6 bases; unmatched bases: 13. Germline values: CDR1 KGHSH, CDR2 LQKENI. The CDR3 sequence is 17 residues long.

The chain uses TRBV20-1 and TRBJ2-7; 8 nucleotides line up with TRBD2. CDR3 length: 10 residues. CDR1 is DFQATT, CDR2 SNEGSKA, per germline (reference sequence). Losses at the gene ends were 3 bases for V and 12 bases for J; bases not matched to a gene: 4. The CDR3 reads CSASASGGYF. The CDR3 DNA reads TGCAGTGCTAGTGCGAGCGGGGGGTACTTC.

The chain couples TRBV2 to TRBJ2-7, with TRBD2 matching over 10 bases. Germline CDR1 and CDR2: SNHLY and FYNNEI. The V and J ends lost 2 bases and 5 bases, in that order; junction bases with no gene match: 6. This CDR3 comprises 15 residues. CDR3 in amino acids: CASSELAGDRDEQYF. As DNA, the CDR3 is TGTGCCAGCAGTGAACTAGCGGGAGACAGAGACGAGCAGTACTTC.